This T cell receptor (beta chain) was profiled in a study of blood T cell repertoires in COVID-19. Study context: Samples taken during acute and convalescent COVID-19 were collected in the United States, Italy and Spain. Sample material is recorded as cDNA or gDNA derived from T cells, B-cell-depleted T cells, or PBMCs.

In the authors' workflow: For nucleated cells, counts were estimated from reference gene primer amplification. Using immunoSEQ multiplex PCR, the repertoire was profiled, and TCRdb retains in-frame clones only, with some absent. V, J and clone size derive from that table, while D and trimming were established from the DNA sequence. This sample has around 100,000 clones, with around 84% found just once. Germline V CDR1 and CDR2: SGHAT, FQNNGV. This CDR3 is built from 16 residues. Trimming removed 1 base at V and 2 bases at J, with 14 bases between. This clone has just a few counts. The sequencing input was peripheral blood. The receptor was derived from a human donor in a cohort sampled during active COVID-19. This chain uses TRBV11-2 with TRBJ1-2, with D possibly being TRBD1 (5 bases). The CDR3 DNA is TGTGCCAGCAGCTTAGGCGTCGGGGGAGGAAACTATGGCTACACCTTC. Protein sequence: CASSLGVGGGNYGYTF.